A single sample gave rise to the 32 T cell receptor beta chains below, sequenced in a study of T cell responses to AZD1222 COVID-19 vaccine. Generated by immunoSEQ multiplex PCR, the TCRdb table keeps only in-frame clones and is missing some. This sample yields roughly 160,000 clones, of which 75% to 90% are seen a single time; around 6.9% belongs to the top ten. This specimen consisted of peripheral blood, obtained on day 0 of AZD1222 vaccination. Receptors were obtained from an adult in good health.

This rearrangement joins TRBV27 to TRBJ2-3; 15 bases are a match to TRBD2. The germline gives CDR1 MNHEY, CDR2 SMNVEV (reference sequence). Germline trimming cut 4 bases from V and 9 bases from J; bases unmatched to any gene: 5. CDR3 length: 15 amino acids. The CDR3 loop is CASSSRGLAGGTQYF. For the CDR3, the DNA is TGTGCCAGCAGTTCCCGAGGACTAGCGGGGGGGACGCAGTATTTT.

This chain connects TRBV28 to TRBJ1-4, with TRBD1 as a possible D gene (5 bases). V lost 0 bases and J 0 bases, leaving 17 bases between the germline ends. Germline V gene data show CDR1 as MDHEN and CDR2 as SYDVKM. The CDR3 length is 19 residues. The CDR3: CASSLWGANWGATNEKLFF. CDR3 nucleotides: TGTGCCAGCAGTTTATGGGGCGCAAATTGGGGCGCAACTAATGAAAAACTGTTTTTT. The full variable domain, rest sourced from reference TRBV28 and TRBJ1-4, is DVKVTQSSRYLVKRTGEKVFLECVQDMDHENMFWYRQDPGLGLRLIYFSYDVKMKEKGDIPEGYSVSREKKERFSLILESASTNQTSMYLCASSLWGANWGATNEKLFFGSGTQLSVL.

This clone was seen ten or more times. This chain links TRBV6-4 with TRBJ2-1, with 8 bases matching TRBD2. The CDR3 sequence is 15 residues long. The trim removed 6 bases at V and 6 bases at J, leaving 10 bases unmatched. Germline values: CDR1 MRHNA, CDR2 SNTAGT. The CDR3 sequence is CASSQDGGGGNEQFF. The CDR3 DNA reads as TGTGCCAGCAGCCAAGACGGGGGGGGAGGCAATGAGCAGTTCTTC.

The chain is built from TRBV5-4 and TRBJ2-5, with 10 bases identical to TRBD2. CDR3 length equals 16 residues. The V gene end was trimmed by 0 bases and the J gene end by 4 bases; junction bases not matched to a gene: 6. Germline CDR1 and CDR2: SGHNT and YYREEE (reference sequence). CDR3 bases: TGTGCCAGCAGCTTGGGAAGCGGGGGGGGTTCAGAGACCCAGTACTTC. Protein: CASSLGSGGGSETQYF.

This chain links TRBV10-3 with TRBJ1-3; D may be TRBD1 (6 bases). V was trimmed by 9 bases and J by 1 base, leaving 10 bases between them. Germline V gene sequence: CDR1 ENHRY, CDR2 SYGVKD. The CDR3 is 13 residues long. CDR3 in amino acids: CAIPDRSGNTIYF. In nucleotides, the CDR3 is TGTGCCATACCAGACAGGTCTGGAAACACCATATATTTT.

The rearrangement uses TRBV2 and TRBJ1-6, with 7 bases identical to TRBD1. Per the germline V gene, CDR1 is SNHLY and CDR2 is FYNNEI. The CDR3 totals 18 residues. Losses at the gene ends were 6 bases for V and 0 bases for J; bases not matched to a gene: 11. DNA of the CDR3: TGTGCCAGCAGCGTAAGGACAGGTGGAAGCTCCTATAATTCACCCCTCCACTTT. Translating it yields CASSVRTGGSSYNSPLHF.

The V and J genes are TRBV27 and TRBJ2-5, with D perhaps matching TRBD1 (5 bases). CDR3 length equals 17 residues. CDR1 is MNHEY, CDR2 SMNVEV, per germline (reference sequence). Between the trimmed V and J ends, which lost 5 bases and 2 bases, there was a span of 21 bases. The CDR3 spells CASSLSHPDTGQETQYF. The CDR3 bases are TGTGCCAGCAGTCTGTCACACCCGGATACAGGACAAGAGACCCAGTACTTC.

The chain employs TRBV6-5 and TRBJ1-2; no clear D. The CDR3 extends over 14 amino acids. Trimming stripped 6 bases from V and 4 bases from J, with 15 bases between. CDR1 and CDR2 (germline): MNHEY, SVGAGI. CDR3 DNA sequence: TGTGCCAGCAGCTCCATCCCAGAACTCTATGGCTACACCTTC. It codes for CASSSIPELYGYTF.

The chain carries TRBV29-1 and TRBJ2-5; TRBD1 is a possible D gene (5 bases). This CDR3 contains 12 residues. Trimming took 8 bases from V and 4 from J, leaving 14 bases between them. Germline CDR1 SQVTM, CDR2 ANQGSEA. The CDR3 is CSIRALSETQYF. The CDR3 DNA reads TGCAGCATCAGGGCTTTGTCAGAGACCCAGTACTTC.

J is TRBJ1-2 and V is TRBV27; D not certain. With 0 bases removed from V and 5 bases from J, the gap between germline ends came to 7 bases. Germline V gives CDR1 MNHEY, CDR2 SMNVEV (reference sequence). There are 13 residues in the CDR3. Here the CDR3 reads CASSLSSGYGYTF. The CDR3 DNA is TGTGCCAGCAGTTTATCGTCCGGGTATGGCTACACCTTC.

The rearrangement uses TRBV6-5 and TRBJ1-2; D unresolved. CDR3 length: 13 amino acids. The V gene lost 6 bases and the J gene lost 8 bases, with 16 bases spanning the gap. Looked up from germline, CDR1 is MNHEY and CDR2 is SVGAGI. CDR3 amino acids: CASSQTPLTGYTF. The DNA for the CDR3 is TGTGCCAGCAGCCAAACCCCCTTGACGGGCTACACCTTC.

About this clone itself: Its ends do not fully match the called genes, so a read error is possible. The chain has TRBV7-7 and TRBJ2-7; D possibly corresponds to TRBD1 (6 bases). Germline loops: CDR1 SSHAT, CDR2 FNYEAQ (reference sequence). The CDR3 totals 15 residues. The CDR3 here is CASSSGPGDNNEQYF. CDR3 bases: TGTGCTAGCAGCTCTGGCCCAGGGGATAACAACGAGCAGTACTTC.

The J gene is TRBJ2-6, the V gene TRBV7-2, with D hard to call. The CDR3 runs 14 residues. The V end lost 1 base, the J end lost 3 bases, and 4 bases lay between the germline ends. In germline, CDR1 is SGHTA, CDR2 FQGNSA. CDR3 protein: CASSLGIGANVLTF. The CDR3 bases are TGTGCCAGCAGCTTAGGCATTGGGGCCAACGTCCTGACTTTC.

The genes are TRBV19 and TRBJ1-6; weak D call: TRBD1 (5 bases). CDR3 length: 13 amino acids. The germline V and J ends were trimmed by 10 bases and 7 bases, with 14 bases remaining between them. The germline CDR1 and CDR2 sequences are LNHDA and SQIVND (reference sequence). CDR3 DNA: TGTGCCACCTCCGACAGTGAGAATTCACCCCTCCACTTT. Translating it yields CATSDSENSPLHF.

J is TRBJ1-2 and V is TRBV10-3; no firm D call. This CDR3 is 17 amino acids long. The V gene's germline CDR1 is ENHRY and CDR2 SYGVKD. V was pared by 9 bases and J by 4 bases, with 27 bases between. The CDR3 here is CAINTKPPDAETYGYTF. DNA of the CDR3: TGTGCCATTAATACAAAACCCCCGGACGCTGAAACCTATGGCTACACCTTC.

The chain uses TRBV5-1 and TRBJ1-1; a possible D gene is TRBD1 (6 bases). Germline CDR1 and CDR2: SGHRS and YFSETQ. The V gene lost 4 bases and the J gene lost 3 bases, with 16 bases spanning the gap. The CDR3 runs 15 residues. CDR3 in amino acids: CASSGSGTSHTEAFF. DNA for the CDR3: TGCGCCAGCAGCGGTTCCGGGACAAGTCACACTGAAGCTTTCTTT.

The chain uses TRBV7-9 and TRBJ1-5, with D hard to call. Germline CDR1 SEHNR, CDR2 FQNEAQ (reference sequence). Trimming left V 0 bases short and J 5 bases short, with 2 bases between. This CDR3 is built from 12 residues. The CDR3 region is CASSLADQPQHF. DNA for the CDR3: TGTGCCAGCAGCTTAGCCGATCAGCCCCAGCATTTT.

This rearrangement joins TRBV7-9 to TRBJ1-5; TRBD1 is a possible D gene (5 bases). The germline gives CDR1 SEHNR, CDR2 FQNEAQ (reference sequence). The CDR3 runs to 14 residues. Trimming took off 5 bases at V and 7 bases at J, with 15 bases between the two ends. The CDR3 sequence: CASSPRGVWQPQHF. The CDR3 DNA reads TGTGCCAGCAGCCCCCGAGGGGTTTGGCAGCCCCAGCATTTT.

V usage is TRBV27 and J usage is TRBJ2-1; TRBD1 might be the D (5 bases). With 3 bases removed from V and 2 bases from J, the gap between germline ends came to 14 bases. Germline V CDR1 and CDR2: MNHEY, SMNVEV (reference sequence). The CDR3 sequence is 16 residues long. The CDR3 region has the DNA TGTGCCAGCAGTTTTGTGACAGCGATACCCTACAATGAGCAGTTCTTC. Amino acid sequence: CASSFVTAIPYNEQFF.

The rearrangement uses TRBV19 and TRBJ1-5; TRBD1 is a possible D gene (6 bases). Between the trimmed V and J ends, which lost 5 bases and 4 bases, there was a span of 9 bases. Germline lookup yields CDR1 LNHDA and CDR2 SQIVND (reference sequence). This CDR3 comprises 13 residues. The CDR3 loop reads CASSSQGNQPQHF. The CDR3 DNA is TGTGCCAGTAGTTCGCAGGGGAATCAGCCCCAGCATTTT.

J is TRBJ2-2 and V is TRBV7-9; tentatively, D is TRBD1 or TRBD2 (5 bases each). The V and J ends lost 2 bases and 4 bases respectively, with 14 bases between them. Germline CDR1 and CDR2: SEHNR and FQNEAQ (reference sequence). This CDR3 has 16 amino acids. This CDR3 reads CASSLLPGPITGELFF. In DNA, the CDR3 is TGTGCCAGCAGCTTACTTCCGGGACCCATCACCGGGGAGCTGTTTTTT.

This chain uses TRBV5-1 with TRBJ2-5, with 8 positions matching TRBD1. With V trimmed by 6 bases and J by 2 bases, 3 bases remained unmatched. The CDR3 sequence is 13 residues long. Germline values: CDR1 SGHRS, CDR2 YFSETQ. The CDR3 DNA reads as TGCGCCAGCACGAGGACAGGGCAAGAGACCCAGTACTTC. Its translation is CASTRTGQETQYF.

This chain links TRBV3-1 (or the pseudogene TRBV3-2) with TRBJ2-1; 7 nucleotides agree with TRBD1. The germline V gene has CDR1 LGHDT and CDR2 YNNKEL (reference sequence). J lost 4 bases, V lost 5 bases, and 5 bases had no gene match. The CDR3 extends over 14 amino acids. CDR3 loop: CASSTRDSYNEQFF. DNA of the CDR3: TGTGCCAGCAGCACCCGGGACAGTTACAATGAGCAGTTCTTC.

V and J are TRBV6-2 or TRBV6-3 and TRBJ1-6, with 8 bases aligning to TRBD1. Per germline, CDR1 MNHEY and CDR2 SVGEGT. This CDR3 is built from 14 residues. V lost 6 bases, J lost 8 bases, and 6 bases stayed unmatched. The CDR3: CASSRQGLDSPLHF. Here the CDR3 DNA reads TGTGCCAGCAGCCGACAGGGGTTGGATTCACCCCTCCACTTT.

The chain couples TRBV9 to TRBJ2-2, with no clear D. The V gene lost 1 base and the J gene lost 8 bases, with 12 bases spanning the gap. The CDR3 has 14 amino acids. CDR1 and CDR2 (germline): SGDLS, YYNGEE. The CDR3 region has the DNA TGTGCCAGCAGCGTAATAGAGACACCGGGGGAGCTGTTTTTT. Translating it yields CASSVIETPGELFF.

The rearrangement joins TRBV19 to TRBJ2-7, with TRBD1 matching 12 bases. The trim removed 3 bases at V and 4 bases at J, leaving 7 bases unmatched. CDR3 length: 16 residues. Germline V lookup: CDR1 LNHDA, CDR2 SQIVND (reference sequence). For the CDR3, the DNA is TGTGCCAGTAGTATCCGTGGGACAGGGGGCGGTTACGAGCAGTACTTC. This gives the protein CASSIRGTGGGYEQYF.

The chain recombines TRBV5-6 with TRBJ1-5; 7 nucleotides line up with TRBD1. This CDR3 is built from 13 residues. Germline CDR1 and CDR2: SGHDT and YYEEEE. The ends lost 4 bases at V and 3 bases at J; junction bases unmatched: 1. CDR3 region: CASSQGVNQPQHF. In DNA, the CDR3 is TGTGCCAGCAGCCAGGGGGTCAATCAGCCCCAGCATTTT.

The chain links TRBV5-6 to TRBJ2-3; 7 nucleotides match TRBD2. The CDR3 is 14 amino acids. The germline gives CDR1 SGHDT, CDR2 YYEEEE. J was trimmed by 4 bases and V by 2 bases; bases with no gene match: 4. The CDR3 reads CASSFPRGADTQYF. Here the CDR3 DNA reads TGTGCCAGCAGCTTTCCCCGGGGGGCAGATACGCAGTATTTT.

The chain carries TRBV15 and TRBJ2-7; D gene ambiguous. The CDR3 runs 14 residues. Trimming took off 0 bases at V and 0 bases at J, with 6 bases between the two ends. Germline loops: CDR1 LNHNV, CDR2 YYDKDF (reference sequence). This chain's CDR3 is CATSRDKASYEQYF. The DNA of the CDR3 is TGTGCCACCAGCAGAGATAAGGCCTCCTACGAGCAGTACTTC.

The V and J genes are TRBV20-1 and TRBJ1-6; no firm D call. CDR1 and CDR2 (germline): DFQATT, SNEGSKA (reference sequence). V was pared by 5 bases and J by 6 bases, with 5 bases between. The CDR3 is 11 amino acids. CDR3 sequence reads: CSAGLNSPLHF. The CDR3 DNA reads TGCAGTGCTGGTCTTAATTCACCCCTCCACTTT.

The chain couples TRBV19 to TRBJ1-5; D is possibly TRBD1 (6 bases). This CDR3 contains 12 residues. CDR1 is LNHDA, CDR2 SQIVND, per germline (reference sequence). V shed 8 bases and J shed 10 bases, with 15 bases lying between them. CDR3 DNA: TGTGCCAGTCGCCGCCGGGGGGCCCCCCAGCATTTT. It codes for CASRRRGAPQHF.

The genes are TRBV9 and TRBJ1-2; 7 bases are a match to TRBD1. V shed 3 bases and J 4 bases; nucleotides not matched to a gene: 9. The CDR3 runs to 15 residues. The germline V gene encodes CDR1 SGDLS and CDR2 YYNGEE. The CDR3 coding sequence is TGTGCCAGCAGCGCCCCGGGACAGACAACCTATGGCTACACCTTC. This encodes CASSAPGQTTYGYTF.